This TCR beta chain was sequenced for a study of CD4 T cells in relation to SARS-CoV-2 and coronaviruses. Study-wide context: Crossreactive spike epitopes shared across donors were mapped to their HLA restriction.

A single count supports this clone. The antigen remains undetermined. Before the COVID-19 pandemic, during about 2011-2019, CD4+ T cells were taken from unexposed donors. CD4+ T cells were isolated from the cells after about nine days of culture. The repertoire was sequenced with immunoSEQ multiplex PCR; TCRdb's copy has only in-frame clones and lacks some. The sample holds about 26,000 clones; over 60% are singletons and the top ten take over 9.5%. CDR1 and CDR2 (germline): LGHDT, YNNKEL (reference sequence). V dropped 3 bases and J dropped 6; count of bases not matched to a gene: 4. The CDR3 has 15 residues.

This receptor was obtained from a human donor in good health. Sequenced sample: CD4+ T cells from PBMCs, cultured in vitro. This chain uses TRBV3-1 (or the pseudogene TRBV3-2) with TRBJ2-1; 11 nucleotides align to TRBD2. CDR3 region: CASSHLGLAGNEQFF. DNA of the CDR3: TGTGCCAGCAGCCACCTCGGACTAGCGGGCAATGAGCAGTTCTTC.